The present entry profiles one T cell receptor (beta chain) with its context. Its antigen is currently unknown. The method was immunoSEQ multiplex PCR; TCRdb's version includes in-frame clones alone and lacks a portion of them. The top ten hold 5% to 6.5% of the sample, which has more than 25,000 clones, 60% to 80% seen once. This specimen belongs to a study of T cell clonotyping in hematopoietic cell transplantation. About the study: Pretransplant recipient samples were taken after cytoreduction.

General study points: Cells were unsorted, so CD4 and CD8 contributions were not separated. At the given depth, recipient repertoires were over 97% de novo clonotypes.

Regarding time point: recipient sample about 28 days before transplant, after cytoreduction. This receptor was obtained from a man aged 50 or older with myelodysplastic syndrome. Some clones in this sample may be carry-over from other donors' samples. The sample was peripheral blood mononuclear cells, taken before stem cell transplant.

The CDR3 DNA reads TGTGCCAGCAGTTCCGGGACACCTTCAAGGAACACTGAAGCTTTCTTT. It is translated as CASSSGTPSRNTEAFF. The V call is TRBV28, the J call TRBJ1-1, with D maybe TRBD1 (6 bases). CDR1 MDHEN and CDR2 SYDVKM come from the germline V gene. Trimming shortened V by 4 bases and J by 1 base, and 16 bases separated the two germline ends. CDR3 length: 16 amino acids.